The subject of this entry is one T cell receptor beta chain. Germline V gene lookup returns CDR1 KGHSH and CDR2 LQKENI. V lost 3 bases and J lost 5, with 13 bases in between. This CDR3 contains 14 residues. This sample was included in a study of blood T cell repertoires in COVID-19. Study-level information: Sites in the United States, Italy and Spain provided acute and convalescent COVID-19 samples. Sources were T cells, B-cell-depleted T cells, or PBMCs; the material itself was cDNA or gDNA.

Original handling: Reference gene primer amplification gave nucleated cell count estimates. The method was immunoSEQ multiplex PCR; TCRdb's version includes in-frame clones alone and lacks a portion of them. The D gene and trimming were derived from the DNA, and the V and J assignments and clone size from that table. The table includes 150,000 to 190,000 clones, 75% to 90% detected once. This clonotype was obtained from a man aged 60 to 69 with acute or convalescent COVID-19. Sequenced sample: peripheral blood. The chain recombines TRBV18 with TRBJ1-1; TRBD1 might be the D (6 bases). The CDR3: CASSPRGGGTEAFF. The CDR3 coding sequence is TGTGCCAGCTCACCTCGAGGGGGGGGGACTGAAGCTTTCTTT.